A selection of T cell receptor beta chains follows, all from one sample in a study of blood T cells in healthy people across ages. One entry per CDR3 protein results from TCRdb running MiXCR on the 5' RACE reads. The table has around 1,900,000 distinct CDR3 sequences, approximately 39% seen once; the top ten hold more than 20%. Sequenced sample: blood. These receptors all come from a human donor in good health. The CDR3 runs from the conserved cysteine through the conserved F or W. The D gene is left open where the match is weak. Clone size is shown for a subset of rows, as once, few, many or a class of expanded clone.

CDR3nt: NA; CDR3aa: CASSFLAGHSTGELFF; d_gene: NA; j_gene: TRBJ2-2; v_gene: TRBV28; abundance: NA; len: 16
CDR3nt: TGCAGCGTTGACACAGGGATGAACACTGAAGCTTTCTTT; CDR3aa: CSVDTGMNTEAFF; d_gene: NA; j_gene: TRBJ1-1; v_gene: TRBV29-1; abundance: few; len: 13
CDR3nt: TGTGCCAGCAACCTTGGGTTGGTTTTGGACAATGAGCAGTTCTTC; CDR3aa: CASNLGLVLDNEQFF; d_gene: NA; j_gene: TRBJ2-1; v_gene: TRBV12-3/TRBV12-4; abundance: NA; len: 15
CDR3nt: TGCAGCGTAGAGACAGGGACCTCCTACGAGCAGTACTTC; CDR3aa: CSVETGTSYEQYF; d_gene: TRBD1; j_gene: TRBJ2-7; v_gene: TRBV29-1; abundance: few; len: 13
CDR3nt: TGTGCCAGTCGCCAAGACAGGGGCGCCTACAATGAGCAGTTCTTC; CDR3aa: CASRQDRGAYNEQFF; d_gene: TRBD1; j_gene: TRBJ2-1; v_gene: TRBV19; abundance: NA; len: 15
CDR3nt: TGTGCCAGCAGCTTAGCGGGCGGGGGGAGCTCCTACGAGCAGTACTTC; CDR3aa: CASSLAGGGSSYEQYF; d_gene: TRBD2; j_gene: TRBJ2-7; v_gene: TRBV7-2; abundance: many; len: 16
CDR3nt: TGTACCAGCAGCTTGGTGCAGGGAGGGGAGCCCCAGCATTTT; CDR3aa: CTSSLVQGGEPQHF; d_gene: NA; j_gene: TRBJ1-5; v_gene: TRBV5-5; abundance: NA; len: 14
CDR3nt: TGTGCCAGCAGCTCCTGGACCAGGGGTAACACTGAAGCTTTCTTT; CDR3aa: CASSSWTRGNTEAFF; d_gene: NA; j_gene: TRBJ1-1; v_gene: TRBV11-2; abundance: few; len: 15
CDR3nt: TGTGCCAGCAGCCCCGGGACAGGGTTGTATGAGCAGTTCTTC; CDR3aa: CASSPGTGLYEQFF; d_gene: TRBD1; j_gene: TRBJ2-1; v_gene: TRBV28; abundance: NA; len: 14
CDR3nt: TGTGCCAGCAGCTTAGCGGGCAGTCGCTCCTACAATGAGCAGTTCTTC; CDR3aa: CASSLAGSRSYNEQFF; d_gene: NA; j_gene: TRBJ2-1; v_gene: TRBV7-9; abundance: once; len: 16
CDR3nt: TGTGCCAGCAGTGAGGAGAGATCGCCATCCTACGAGCAGTACTTC; CDR3aa: CASSEERSPSYEQYF; d_gene: NA; j_gene: TRBJ2-7; v_gene: TRBV6-4; abundance: NA; len: 15
CDR3nt: TGCTCAGCTAAGGGTCCACAGGCGGGTCGGCCCCTCCACTTT; CDR3aa: CSAKGPQAGRPLHF; d_gene: NA; j_gene: TRBJ1-6; v_gene: TRBV20-1; abundance: NA; len: 14
CDR3nt: TGTGCCGGCAGCTACCCCAAAGGACTAGCGGGGAGAAACGGCGCCTACAATGAGCAGTTCTTC; CDR3aa: CAGSYPKGLAGRNGAYNEQFF; d_gene: TRBD2; j_gene: TRBJ2-1; v_gene: TRBV11-2; abundance: NA; len: 21